The clone carrying this TCR beta chain turned up a few times. Its antigen is as yet unknown. The data were obtained in a study of T cells in Graves' hyperthyroidism and ophthalmopathy. Germline trimming cut 7 bases from V and 6 bases from J; bases unmatched to any gene: 10. This CDR3 contains 14 residues. Germline CDR1 reads DFQATT; CDR2 reads SNEGSKA (reference sequence). Patients aged 18 to 65 had newly diagnosed hyperthyroidism of under 2 months' duration. Clinicians diagnosed patients from clinical symptoms, serum thyroxine and TRAb, thyroid ultrasound and orbital computed tomography. The PBMCs were sourced from fresh peripheral blood (about 9.6 ml). Amplified TCR beta CDR3 regions came from RNA transcripts. Researchers ran a first-round RT-PCR on the TCR CDR3 using the HTBI primer set. MiXCR, run by TCRdb on the multiplex PCR reads, gives a single entry per CDR3 protein. The data show around 290,000 distinct CDR3 sequences, about 13% seen once.

Study-level points and caveats: Blood held most thyroid clonotypes expanded above 0.001 frequency.

Material for sequencing was blood. The sequence derives from a woman aged 35 to 49 with Graves' hyperthyroidism. The chain recombines TRBV20-1 with TRBJ2-1; 9 bases fit TRBD2. CDR3 protein: CSVAGGLGGNEQFF. Written as DNA, the CDR3 is TGCAGTGTTGCGGGAGGGCTAGGTGGCAATGAGCAGTTCTTC.